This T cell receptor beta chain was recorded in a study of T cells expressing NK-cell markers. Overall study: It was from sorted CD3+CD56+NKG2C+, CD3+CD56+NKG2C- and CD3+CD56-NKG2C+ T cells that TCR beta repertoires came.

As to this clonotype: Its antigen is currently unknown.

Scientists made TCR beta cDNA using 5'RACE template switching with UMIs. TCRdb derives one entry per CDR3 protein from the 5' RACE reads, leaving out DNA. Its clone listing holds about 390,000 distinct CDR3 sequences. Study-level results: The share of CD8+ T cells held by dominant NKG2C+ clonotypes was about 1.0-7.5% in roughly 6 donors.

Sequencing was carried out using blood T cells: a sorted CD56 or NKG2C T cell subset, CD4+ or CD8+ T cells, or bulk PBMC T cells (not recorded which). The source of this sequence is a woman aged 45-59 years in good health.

CDR3 loop: CAISGTGGNTIYF. V and J are TRBV10-3 and TRBJ1-3. CDR1 is ENHRY, CDR2 SYGVKD, per germline. This CDR3 has 13 residues.